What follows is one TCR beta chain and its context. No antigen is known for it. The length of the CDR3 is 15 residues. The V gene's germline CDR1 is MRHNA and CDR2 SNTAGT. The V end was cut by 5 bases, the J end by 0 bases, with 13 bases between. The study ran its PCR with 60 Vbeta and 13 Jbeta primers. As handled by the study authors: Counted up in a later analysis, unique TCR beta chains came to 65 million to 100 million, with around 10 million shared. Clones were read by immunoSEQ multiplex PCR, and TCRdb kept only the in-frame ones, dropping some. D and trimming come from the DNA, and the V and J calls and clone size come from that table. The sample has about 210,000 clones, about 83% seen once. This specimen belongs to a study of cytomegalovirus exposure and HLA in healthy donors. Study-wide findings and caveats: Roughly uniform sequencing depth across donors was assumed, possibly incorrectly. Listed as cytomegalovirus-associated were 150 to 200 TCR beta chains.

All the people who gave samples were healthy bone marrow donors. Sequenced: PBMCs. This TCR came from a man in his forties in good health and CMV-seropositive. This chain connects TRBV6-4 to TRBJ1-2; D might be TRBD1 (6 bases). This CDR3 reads CASSLVGGSNYGYTF. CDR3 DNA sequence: TGTGCCAGCAGTTTGGTAGGGGGATCTAACTATGGCTACACCTTC.